This T cell receptor (beta chain) emerged from a study of OX40 agonist ivuxolimab in advanced cancers. Overall study: Treatment received earlier with anti-PD-1, anti-PD-L1 or anti-CTLA-4 agents was allowed, and under 50% had some.

Repertoires were generated with immunoSEQ multiplex PCR, while TCRdb's copy carries only in-frame clones and drops some. This sample yields 45,000 to 60,000 clones, of which more than 70% are seen a single time; around 6% belongs to the top ten. The count of this clone is one. No antigen is known for it. V gave up 4 bases and J gave up 7 bases; unmatched junction bases: 4. CDR3 length equals 13 residues. The germline V gene encodes CDR1 PRHDT and CDR2 FYEKMQ (reference sequence). General study findings and limits: At 0.1 to 3.0 mg/kg and by week 6, CD4+ and CD8+ T cells in the blood had expanded clonally. Low normalized T-cell clonal expansion was also seen in some nonresponders. Researchers report that CD8+ T cells had, on average, more expanded clones than CD4+.

This TCR was sampled from an adult with an advanced solid tumor such as melanoma, head and neck, liver or kidney cancer. This sequence joins TRBV13 and TRBJ2-7, with 10 bases fitting TRBD2. The sample consisted of CD4+ or CD8+ T cells sorted from blood, taken in a trial of the OX40 agonist ivuxolimab. The CDR3 DNA reads as TGTGCCAGCAGCTCTAGCGGGAGATATGAGCAGTACTTC. The encoded protein is CASSSSGRYEQYF.